This T cell receptor beta chain appears in the sequencing data of a study of shared clonotypes between healthy human individuals. Splitting of each subset's genomic DNA was done evenly across several immunoSEQ plates. The method was immunoSEQ multiplex PCR; TCRdb's version includes in-frame clones alone and lacks a portion of them. The sample records approximately 2.5 million clones, more than 90% being singletons. Trimming shortened V by 3 bases and J by 1 base, and 9 bases separated the two germline ends. Germline V CDR1 and CDR2: SGHTA, FQGNSA. This CDR3 contains 14 residues. Material: naive CD4+ T cells sorted from blood. Subset given: CD45RA+ positively selected. This clonotype was sampled from a man aged 18 to 30 in good health. The chain combines TRBV7-2 with TRBJ1-1; no reliable D call. The CDR3 here is CASSFNTENTEAFF. CDR3 bases: TGTGCCAGCAGCTTCAACACCGAGAACACTGAAGCTTTCTTT.